Below, one T cell receptor (beta chain) is given with its context. The sample comes from a study of blood T cell repertoires in COVID-19. This CDR3 is built from 18 residues. The V end was cut by 5 bases, the J end by 2 bases, with 23 bases between. The germline gives CDR1 SGHTA, CDR2 FQGNSA. The assay was immunoSEQ multiplex PCR, and TCRdb's table has in-frame clones only and misses some. Of around 29,000 clones listed, about 88% were seen once; the top ten hold 13% to 15%. The TCR was taken from a human donor with active COVID-19. The donor label of this sample is uncertain. The chain recombines TRBV7-2 with TRBJ2-3, with D tentatively TRBD2 (5 bases). The sequencing sample was made of peripheral blood. As DNA, the CDR3 is TGTGCCAGCAGCCCCAGCTGGATTGTACTAGTGGCCACAGATACGCAGTATTTT. Its translation: CASSPSWIVLVATDTQYF.